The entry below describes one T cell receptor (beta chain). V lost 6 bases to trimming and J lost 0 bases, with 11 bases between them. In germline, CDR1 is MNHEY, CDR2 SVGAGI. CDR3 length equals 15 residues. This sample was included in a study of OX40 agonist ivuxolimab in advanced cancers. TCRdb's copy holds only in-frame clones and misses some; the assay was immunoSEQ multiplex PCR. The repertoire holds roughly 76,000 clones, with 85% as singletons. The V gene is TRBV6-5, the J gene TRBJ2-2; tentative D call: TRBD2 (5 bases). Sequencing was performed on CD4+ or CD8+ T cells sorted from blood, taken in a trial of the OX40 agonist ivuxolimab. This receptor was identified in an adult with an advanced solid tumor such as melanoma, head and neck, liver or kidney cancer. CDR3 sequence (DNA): TGTGCCAGCAGAATCGCGGGCTCGAACACCGGGGAGCTGTTTTTT. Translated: CASRIAGSNTGELFF.